This TCR beta chain came from a study of blood T cell repertoires in COVID-19. Study in general: Collection of acute and convalescent COVID-19 samples took place in the United States, Italy and Spain. From T cells, B-cell-depleted T cells, or PBMCs came the material, which was cDNA or gDNA.

This clone showed up just a few times. Authors' processing steps: Reference gene primer amplification gave nucleated cell count estimates. The protocol was immunoSEQ multiplex PCR, while the TCRdb copy is restricted to in-frame clones and leaves out a portion. The V and J calls and clone size come from that table; D and trimming were worked out from the DNA. Among some 200,000 clones listed, roughly 89% were seen once. V was cut by 2 bases and J by 1 base, with 18 bases left in between. The CDR3 contains 18 residues. The germline gives CDR1 MNHEY, CDR2 SVGEGT. The chain joins TRBV6-2 or TRBV6-3 to TRBJ1-5; D gene ambiguous. The sequence was collected from a woman younger than 35 who had recovered from COVID-19. Source material: peripheral blood. The CDR3 protein is CASSYPMSEDWSNQPQHF. In DNA form, the CDR3 reads TGTGCCAGCAGTTACCCCATGTCCGAGGACTGGAGCAATCAGCCCCAGCATTTT.